Listed below are T cell receptor beta chains from one sample, sequenced in a study of blood T cell repertoires in COVID-19. This table comes from immunoSEQ multiplex PCR, and its TCRdb copy is limited to in-frame clones, with some not included. The table has 43,000 or so clones, 87% seen once. Sample: peripheral blood. These receptors came from a man between 60 and 70 years old with active COVID-19. Both conserved end residues are part of each CDR3. Each record gives: D gene, clone size, J gene, V gene, CDR3 DNA, CDR3 protein. The D gene is left open where the match is weak. A clone size is listed for some rows: how often the clone was seen (once, few, many), or a class if it is expanded.

>.|.|TRBJ2-5|TRBV3-1/TRBV3-2
TGTGCCAGCAGCCAAGATCGGGCGGGGAGACGGACCCAGTACTTC
CASSQDRAGRRTQYF
>TRBD1|.|TRBJ2-1|TRBV5-1
TGCGCCAGCAGCACAGAGGGACAGGGGGGCCACAATGAGCAGTTCTTC
CASSTEGQGGHNEQFF
>.|.|TRBJ1-2|TRBV28
TGTGCCAGCAGTCCCCGGGACTTCCTTTATTATGGCTACACCTTC
CASSPRDFLYYGYTF
>TRBD1|.|TRBJ2-7|TRBV6-5
TGTGCCAGCGCGGGATCGGGACAGGGGGCTCGTGAGCAGTACTTC
CASAGSGQGAREQYF
>TRBD1|.|TRBJ1-1|TRBV9
TGTGCCAGCAGCGTAGAAGGGACAGGGCGCACTGAAGCTTTCTTT
CASSVEGTGRTEAFF
>TRBD2|.|TRBJ2-1|TRBV4-1
TGCGCCAGCAGCCAATGGGCTAGCGGGTACAATGAGCAGTTCTTC
CASSQWASGYNEQFF
>TRBD1|.|TRBJ1-4|TRBV15
TGTGCCACCAGCGGACAGGGGTGGGAAAAACTGTTTTTT
CATSGQGWEKLFF
>TRBD1|.|TRBJ1-6|TRBV3-1/TRBV3-2
TGTGCCAGCAGCCCCGGGACAGGAGGTTCACCCCTCCACTTT
CASSPGTGGSPLHF
>TRBD2|.|TRBJ2-3|TRBV6-2/TRBV6-3
TGTGCCAGCAGTTATACCCGGCTAGCGGGGGGTCTCACAGATACGCAGTATTTT
CASSYTRLAGGLTDTQYF
>TRBD2|.|TRBJ2-7|TRBV27
TGTGCCAGCAGTCCCCTAGCGGGAGAGCAGTACTTC
CASSPLAGEQYF
>.|.|TRBJ1-1|TRBV24-1
TGTGCCACCAGTGGGGGGGGAAACACTGAAGCTTTCTTT
CATSGGGNTEAFF
>TRBD1|.|TRBJ2-1|TRBV7-2
TGTGCCAGCAGCTCGACAGGGGGTTGGGGCAATGAGCAGTTCTTC
CASSSTGGWGNEQFF
>TRBD1|.|TRBJ1-1|TRBV7-9
TGTGCCAGCAGCTCCTACAGGGGGCGCACTGAAGCTTTCTTT
CASSSYRGRTEAFF
>.|.|TRBJ2-3|TRBV6-2/TRBV6-3
TGTGCCAGCAGTTACGCGGGGAGAGCAGATACGCAGTATTTT
CASSYAGRADTQYF
>TRBD1|.|TRBJ1-6|TRBV5-4
TGTGCCAGCAGCCCCGAGGGGACAGTCAATTCACCCCTCCACTTT
CASSPEGTVNSPLHF
>.|.|TRBJ2-7|TRBV2
TGTGCCAGCAGCAACCAGGGACAACCAGGGAACGAGCAGTACTTC
CASSNQGQPGNEQYF
>TRBD1|few|TRBJ1-5|TRBV27
TGTGCCAGCAGGGACAGGGGCAATCAGCCCCAGCATTTT
CASRDRGNQPQHF
>.|few|TRBJ1-2|TRBV7-2
TGTGCCAGCAGCTTAGCAGGGGTGATGAGCTATGGCTACACCTTC
CASSLAGVMSYGYTF
>.|.|TRBJ1-6|TRBV7-3
TGTGCCAGCAGCTTAACGTTCGGGAACAATTCACCCCTCCACTTT
CASSLTFGNNSPLHF
>.|.|TRBJ2-7|TRBV6-5
TGTGCCAGCAGCGTGACAGTCACATCCTACGAGCAGTACTTC
CASSVTVTSYEQYF
>TRBD1|.|TRBJ2-7|TRBV6-2/TRBV6-3
TGTGCCAGCAGTTACGGGGACAGTTCCTACGAGCAGTACTTC
CASSYGDSSYEQYF
>TRBD2|few|TRBJ2-7|TRBV4-3
TGCGCCAGCAGCCAAGATCGGTCGGGAGGGTACGAGCAGTACTTC
CASSQDRSGGYEQYF
>TRBD1|.|TRBJ2-1|TRBV6-2/TRBV6-3
TGTGCCAGCAGTAGGGGACAGATTAATGAGCAGTTCTTC
CASSRGQINEQFF
>.|.|TRBJ2-5|TRBV29-1
TGCAGCGTTGTGGACTCCACACAGGGAGAGACCCAGTACTTC
CSVVDSTQGETQYF
>TRBD2|.|TRBJ2-3|TRBV5-8
TGTGCCAGCAGCCTCGGGACTAGCGGGGTGGTACTCACAGATACGCAGTATTTT
CASSLGTSGVVLTDTQYF
>TRBD2|.|TRBJ2-5|TRBV30
TGTGCCTGGAGTGTCGGACTAGCGGGAGGTCTGCAAGAGACCCAGTACTTC
CAWSVGLAGGLQETQYF
>TRBD1|.|TRBJ1-2|TRBV6-1
TGTGCCAGCAGTGAACAACTGGGGACAGGGGATGGCTACACCTTC
CASSEQLGTGDGYTF
>TRBD2|.|TRBJ2-1|TRBV9
TGTGCCAGCAGCGTAGGGAGGGGGGGGCCCCCGGGACTAGCGGGAGGAATTGAGCAGTTCTTC
CASSVGRGGPPGLAGGIEQFF
>.|.|TRBJ1-1|TRBV9
TGTGCCAGCAGCCCCTCTGGCGGCGGGGGGACTGAAGCTTTCTTT
CASSPSGGGGTEAFF
>.|.|TRBJ1-6|TRBV6-5
TGTGCCAGCAGTCTCGCCAGGGGATCACCCCTCCACTTT
CASSLARGSPLHF
>.|.|TRBJ1-2|TRBV4-3
TGCGCCAGCAGCCCTAGAGAAGACTCTAACTATGGCTACACCTTC
CASSPREDSNYGYTF
>.|.|TRBJ2-1|TRBV25-1
TGTGCCAGCAGGTACTCCTACAATGAGCAGTTCTTC
CASRYSYNEQFF
>.|.|TRBJ2-5|TRBV2
TGTGCCAGCAGTGAAGCGGAAAGGGGGACCCAGTACTTC
CASSEAERGTQYF
>.|.|TRBJ2-7|TRBV7-9
TGTGCCAGCAGCTTTAGTGGGGACACCTACGAGCAGTACTTC
CASSFSGDTYEQYF
>TRBD2|.|TRBJ2-1|TRBV14
TGTGCCAGCAGCCCCATAGCGGGAGCCCCCTACAATGAGCAGTTCTTC
CASSPIAGAPYNEQFF
>.|.|TRBJ2-7|TRBV7-9
TGTGCCAGCAGAACCGCGGGCAACGAGCAGTACTTC
CASRTAGNEQYF
>TRBD2|.|TRBJ2-5|TRBV28
TGTGCCAGCAGTACTCGGAGGGGGCTAGCGGGGCAGCAAGAGACCCAGTACTTC
CASSTRRGLAGQQETQYF
>TRBD1|.|TRBJ2-5|TRBV5-5
TGTGCCAGCAGCCAGGGACAGAACCAAGAGACCCAGTACTTC
CASSQGQNQETQYF
>.|.|TRBJ1-4|TRBV6-2/TRBV6-3
TGTGCCAGCAGCTTCAGGGGTGAAAAACTGTTTTTT
CASSFRGEKLFF
>.|.|TRBJ2-2|TRBV28
TGTGCCACCCCGACTAGTAAGGTCTACACCGGGGAGCTGTTTTTT
CATPTSKVYTGELFF
>TRBD1|.|TRBJ1-1|TRBV5-1
TGCGCCAGCAGCTGGATTATGACAGGGGCGAACACTGAAGCTTTCTTT
CASSWIMTGANTEAFF
>TRBD1|.|TRBJ2-6|TRBV19
TGTGCCAGTAGTCCCCGGGACAGGGGAAGCTCTGGGGCCAACGTCCTGACTTTC
CASSPRDRGSSGANVLTF
>TRBD2|.|TRBJ2-1|TRBV14
TGTGCCAGCAGTTCGACTAGCGGGGGGCGGTGGAATGAGCAGTTCTTC
CASSSTSGGRWNEQFF
>.|.|TRBJ2-2|TRBV5-1
TGCGCCAGCAGCTACAGTCAATCGAACACCGGGGAGCTGTTTTTT
CASSYSQSNTGELFF